The rows below give T cell receptor beta chains drawn from one sample of a study of CD8+CD57+ T cells in acquired aplastic anemia. TCRdb reprocessed the reads with MiXCR, giving one entry per CDR3 protein. Seen here are approximately 150,000 distinct CDR3 sequences, 65% to 75% observed once, and the top ten hold under 60%. Input material: sorted CD4+, CD8+, or CD8+CD57+ T cells (not recorded which) from PBMCs. These receptors came from a human donor with aplastic anemia. Both conserved end residues are part of each CDR3. The order of the fields is D gene, J gene, clone size, V gene, CDR3 protein, CDR3 DNA. D genes are given only for firm matches. For some rows the clone size is stated as once, few or many, or as a class when expanded; others skip it.

D gene: NA; J gene: TRBJ2-7; clone size: NA; V gene: TRBV7-6; CDR3 protein: CASSPTADSLRLEQYF; CDR3 DNA: TGTGCCAGCAGCCCGACAGCGGATTCCCTTCGTCTGGAGCAGTACTTC
D gene: NA; J gene: TRBJ2-5; clone size: NA; V gene: TRBV10-3; CDR3 protein: CAISGKGEIGTQYF; CDR3 DNA: TGTGCCATCAGTGGGAAGGGTGAGATTGGGACCCAGTACTTC
D gene: NA; J gene: TRBJ2-1; clone size: NA; V gene: TRBV20-1; CDR3 protein: CSASPLHRELMNEQFF; CDR3 DNA: TGCAGTGCTAGTCCCCTACACCGGGAATTAATGAATGAGCAGTTCTTC
D gene: NA; J gene: TRBJ2-1; clone size: NA; V gene: TRBV7-2; CDR3 protein: CASSPGREQFF; CDR3 DNA: TGTGCCAGCAGCCCGGGACGGGAGCAGTTCTTC
D gene: NA; J gene: TRBJ2-3; clone size: NA; V gene: TRBV27; CDR3 protein: CATRIEGTDTQYF; CDR3 DNA: TGTGCCACCAGAATCGAGGGGACAGATACGCAGTATTTT
D gene: TRBD1; J gene: TRBJ1-3; clone size: once; V gene: TRBV10-3; CDR3 protein: CAISESNQGTGPGNTIYF; CDR3 DNA: TGTGCCATCAGTGAGTCCAACCAGGGGACAGGGCCTGGAAACACCATATATTTT
D gene: TRBD1; J gene: TRBJ2-7; clone size: NA; V gene: TRBV7-8; CDR3 protein: CASSHRGSDEQYF; CDR3 DNA: TGTGCCAGTAGCCACAGGGGGAGCGACGAGCAGTACTTC
D gene: TRBD1; J gene: TRBJ2-7; clone size: NA; V gene: TRBV19; CDR3 protein: CASSTRDRVRPQVYEQYF; CDR3 DNA: TGTGCCAGTAGTACCCGGGACAGGGTCCGACCGCAGGTCTACGAGCAGTACTTC
D gene: TRBD1; J gene: TRBJ1-1; clone size: NA; V gene: TRBV7-3; CDR3 protein: CASSLMTGVNTEAFF; CDR3 DNA: TGTGCCAGCAGCTTAATGACAGGGGTGAACACTGAAGCTTTCTTT
D gene: TRBD2; J gene: TRBJ2-1; clone size: many; V gene: TRBV6-4; CDR3 protein: CASSLAGGEDEQFF; CDR3 DNA: TGTGCCAGCAGTTTAGCGGGGGGGGAGGATGAGCAGTTCTTC
D gene: NA; J gene: TRBJ2-3; clone size: many; V gene: TRBV15; CDR3 protein: CATSREGRGADTQYF; CDR3 DNA: TGTGCCACCAGCAGAGAAGGCAGGGGAGCAGATACGCAGTATTTT
D gene: TRBD1; J gene: TRBJ1-5; clone size: NA; V gene: TRBV20-1; CDR3 protein: CSALRGQEPQHF; CDR3 DNA: TGCAGTGCTCTGAGGGGGCAAGAGCCCCAGCATTTT
D gene: TRBD1; J gene: TRBJ1-2; clone size: NA; V gene: TRBV10-3; CDR3 protein: CAITRDRPYGYTF; CDR3 DNA: TGTGCCATCACCCGGGACAGGCCCTATGGCTACACCTTC
D gene: NA; J gene: TRBJ2-3; clone size: once; V gene: TRBV24-1; CDR3 protein: CATSGPWRDTYLTDTQYF; CDR3 DNA: TGTGCCACCAGTGGCCCTTGGCGGGACACATATCTCACAGATACGCAGTATTTT
D gene: TRBD1; J gene: TRBJ2-5; clone size: NA; V gene: TRBV2; CDR3 protein: CASRGQGGETQYF; CDR3 DNA: TGTGCCAGCAGAGGACAGGGGGGCGAGACCCAGTACTTC
D gene: TRBD1; J gene: TRBJ1-2; clone size: once; V gene: TRBV4-2; CDR3 protein: CASSNRDRATNYGYTF; CDR3 DNA: TGTGCCAGCAGCAACCGGGACAGGGCGACTAACTATGGCTACACCTTC
D gene: NA; J gene: TRBJ1-2; clone size: NA; V gene: TRBV25-1; CDR3 protein: CASSVGEGYGYTF; CDR3 DNA: TGTGCCAGCAGTGTAGGGGAAGGCTATGGCTACACCTTC
D gene: NA; J gene: TRBJ2-2; clone size: NA; V gene: TRBV3-1; CDR3 protein: CASSPTGGELFF; CDR3 DNA: TGTGCCAGCAGTCCGACCGGTGGGGAGCTGTTTTTT
D gene: NA; J gene: TRBJ1-5; clone size: NA; V gene: TRBV11-3; CDR3 protein: CASSLQGGQPQHF; CDR3 DNA: TGTGCCAGCAGCTTACAGGGAGGTCAGCCCCAGCATTTT
D gene: NA; J gene: TRBJ1-1; clone size: NA; V gene: TRBV2; CDR3 protein: CASSEGGRYTEAFF; CDR3 DNA: TGTGCCAGCAGTGAAGGAGGCAGATACACTGAAGCTTTCTTT
D gene: TRBD2; J gene: TRBJ2-7; clone size: NA; V gene: TRBV19; CDR3 protein: CASSITLAGPYEQYF; CDR3 DNA: TGTGCCAGTAGTATAACGCTAGCGGGACCCTACGAGCAGTACTTC
D gene: TRBD1; J gene: TRBJ2-2; clone size: NA; V gene: TRBV5-4; CDR3 protein: CASSLGDRGNWELFF; CDR3 DNA: TGTGCCAGCAGCTTGGGGGACAGGGGGAATTGGGAGCTGTTTTTT
D gene: TRBD1; J gene: TRBJ1-2; clone size: NA; V gene: TRBV24-1; CDR3 protein: CATSDRDSENYGYTF; CDR3 DNA: TGTGCCACCAGTGACCGGGACAGCGAAAACTATGGCTACACCTTC
D gene: NA; J gene: TRBJ1-1; clone size: NA; V gene: TRBV20-1; CDR3 protein: CSARSGVDTEAFF; CDR3 DNA: TGCAGTGCTAGATCCGGGGTAGACACTGAAGCTTTCTTT
D gene: TRBD2; J gene: TRBJ2-2; clone size: NA; V gene: TRBV10-2; CDR3 protein: CASSVPRTSGGQGVAGELFF; CDR3 DNA: TGCGCCAGCAGTGTGCCAAGGACTAGCGGGGGGCAGGGAGTCGCCGGGGAGCTGTTTTTT
D gene: NA; J gene: TRBJ2-3; clone size: NA; V gene: TRBV20-1; CDR3 protein: CSARRGGGSTDTQYF; CDR3 DNA: TGCAGTGCTAGGAGAGGCGGGGGCAGCACAGATACGCAGTATTTT
D gene: TRBD2; J gene: TRBJ2-1; clone size: NA; V gene: TRBV29-1; CDR3 protein: CSVGRGASYNEQFF; CDR3 DNA: TGCAGCGTTGGGCGGGGGGCCTCCTACAATGAGCAGTTCTTC
D gene: NA; J gene: TRBJ2-7; clone size: NA; V gene: TRBV11-3; CDR3 protein: CASSLVVLGDEQYF; CDR3 DNA: TGTGCCAGCAGCTTAGTGGTTCTGGGCGACGAGCAGTACTTC
D gene: TRBD2; J gene: TRBJ2-5; clone size: once; V gene: TRBV2; CDR3 protein: CASSEGAGGRVETQYF; CDR3 DNA: TGTGCCAGCAGTGAAGGAGCGGGGGGGCGCGTGGAGACCCAGTACTTC
D gene: TRBD1; J gene: TRBJ1-2; clone size: NA; V gene: TRBV10-3; CDR3 protein: CAIRTGGELYGYTF; CDR3 DNA: TGTGCCATCCGGACAGGGGGCGAACTCTATGGCTACACCTTC
D gene: TRBD1; J gene: TRBJ1-5; clone size: NA; V gene: TRBV20-1; CDR3 protein: CSARGQGENSNQPQHF; CDR3 DNA: TGCAGTGCTAGAGGGCAGGGGGAAAATAGCAATCAGCCCCAGCATTTT
D gene: TRBD2; J gene: TRBJ2-1; clone size: NA; V gene: TRBV5-1; CDR3 protein: CASSPEGAGGLNEQFF; CDR3 DNA: TGCGCCAGCAGCCCCGAGGGGGCGGGGGGGCTCAATGAGCAGTTCTTC
D gene: TRBD1; J gene: TRBJ1-6; clone size: many; V gene: TRBV19; CDR3 protein: CASSTLGTGLDSPLHF; CDR3 DNA: TGTGCCAGTAGTACCCTTGGGACAGGGTTGGATTCACCCCTCCACTTT
D gene: TRBD2; J gene: TRBJ2-3; clone size: NA; V gene: TRBV20-1; CDR3 protein: CSFTSGVTDTQYF; CDR3 DNA: TGCAGTTTCACTAGCGGCGTCACAGATACGCAGTATTTT
D gene: NA; J gene: TRBJ1-2; clone size: once; V gene: TRBV7-9; CDR3 protein: CASSFETGAGLGYTF; CDR3 DNA: TGTGCCAGCAGCTTCGAGACGGGTGCAGGACTTGGCTACACCTTC
D gene: NA; J gene: TRBJ1-5; clone size: NA; V gene: TRBV20-1; CDR3 protein: CSARGRDSQHF; CDR3 DNA: TGCAGTGCTAGAGGCCGGGACTCCCAGCATTTT
D gene: TRBD2; J gene: TRBJ2-7; clone size: NA; V gene: TRBV7-3; CDR3 protein: CASRDDGRSSSYEQYF; CDR3 DNA: TGTGCCAGCAGGGACGACGGGAGGAGTAGCTCCTACGAGCAGTACTTC
D gene: TRBD1; J gene: TRBJ1-6; clone size: NA; V gene: TRBV12-3/TRBV12-4; CDR3 protein: CASSRDRVNSPLHF; CDR3 DNA: TGTGCCAGCAGCCGGGACAGGGTGAATTCACCCCTCCACTTT
D gene: NA; J gene: TRBJ2-1; clone size: NA; V gene: TRBV7-9; CDR3 protein: CAGKPGGITYNEQFF; CDR3 DNA: TGTGCCGGCAAACCCGGAGGAATCACCTACAATGAGCAGTTCTTC
D gene: TRBD1; J gene: TRBJ1-5; clone size: few; V gene: TRBV19; CDR3 protein: CASSAQTGDNQPQHF; CDR3 DNA: TGTGCCAGTAGTGCGCAGACAGGGGACAATCAGCCCCAGCATTTT
D gene: NA; J gene: TRBJ1-2; clone size: many; V gene: TRBV20-1; CDR3 protein: CSARGIGWDYGYTF; CDR3 DNA: TGCAGTGCTAGAGGGATAGGGTGGGACTATGGCTACACCTTC
D gene: TRBD2; J gene: TRBJ2-2; clone size: NA; V gene: TRBV20-1; CDR3 protein: CSARGWTSGSLGTGELFF; CDR3 DNA: TGCAGTGCTAGGGGATGGACTAGCGGGAGTCTCGGCACCGGGGAGCTGTTTTTT
D gene: NA; J gene: TRBJ2-3; clone size: NA; V gene: TRBV24-1; CDR3 protein: CATSVQGRSDTQYF; CDR3 DNA: TGTGCCACCAGTGTCCAGGGGAGGTCAGATACGCAGTATTTT
D gene: NA; J gene: TRBJ1-3; clone size: NA; V gene: TRBV7-3; CDR3 protein: CASSQSDSSGNTIYF; CDR3 DNA: TGTGCCAGCAGCCAAAGCGACAGCTCTGGAAACACCATATATTTT
D gene: NA; J gene: TRBJ1-1; clone size: NA; V gene: TRBV9; CDR3 protein: CASSEGLAGGISEAFF; CDR3 DNA: TGTGCCAGCAGCGAAGGACTAGCGGGGGGGATTAGTGAAGCTTTCTTT